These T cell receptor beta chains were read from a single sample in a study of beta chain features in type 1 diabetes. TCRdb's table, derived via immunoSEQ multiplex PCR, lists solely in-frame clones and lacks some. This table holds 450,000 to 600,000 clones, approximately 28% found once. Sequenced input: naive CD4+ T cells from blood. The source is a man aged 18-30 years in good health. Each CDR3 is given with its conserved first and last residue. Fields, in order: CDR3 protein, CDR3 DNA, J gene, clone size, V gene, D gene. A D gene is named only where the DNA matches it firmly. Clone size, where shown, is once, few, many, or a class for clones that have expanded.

CDR3: CASSQPDRVWETQYF
DNA: TGTGCCAGCAGCCAACCAGACAGGGTTTGGGAGACCCAGTACTTC
J: TRBJ2-5
size: few
V: TRBV4-2
D: TRBD1

CDR3: CASSPTSGSIPDTQYF
DNA: TGTGCCAGCAGCCCGACTAGCGGGAGTATCCCAGATACGCAGTATTTT
J: TRBJ2-3
size: NA
V: TRBV7-3
D: TRBD2

CDR3: CASSAVGGTEAFF
DNA: TGCGCCAGCAGCGCAGTCGGGGGCACTGAAGCTTTCTTT
J: TRBJ1-1
size: NA
V: TRBV5-1
D: NA

CDR3: CASSERTDLGEQYF
DNA: TGTGCCAGCAGCGAAAGGACAGACCTGGGCGAGCAGTACTTC
J: TRBJ2-7
size: few
V: TRBV9
D: NA

CDR3: CASSRATGAHEQYF
DNA: TGTGCCAGCTCACGTGCGACAGGGGCTCACGAGCAGTACTTC
J: TRBJ2-7
size: NA
V: TRBV18
D: TRBD1

CDR3: CASSLMGAKNIQYF
DNA: TGTGCCAGCAGCTTAATGGGGGCCAAAAACATTCAGTACTTC
J: TRBJ2-4
size: NA
V: TRBV7-2
D: NA

CDR3: CAISLAGGDEQFF
DNA: TGTGCCATCTCACTAGCGGGAGGGGATGAGCAGTTCTTC
J: TRBJ2-1
size: few
V: TRBV10-3
D: TRBD2

CDR3: CASSTPGLAGRAKNIQYF
DNA: TGCGCCAGCAGCACCCCGGGACTAGCGGGCAGAGCCAAAAACATTCAGTACTTC
J: TRBJ2-4
size: NA
V: TRBV4-1
D: TRBD2

CDR3: CASSGTGGEQFF
DNA: TGCGCCAGCAGCGGTACAGGCGGTGAGCAGTTCTTC
J: TRBJ2-1
size: NA
V: TRBV5-1
D: NA

CDR3: CASSFLAGVGDTQYF
DNA: TGCGCCAGCAGCTTCCTAGCGGGAGTGGGAGATACGCAGTATTTT
J: TRBJ2-3
size: NA
V: TRBV5-1
D: TRBD2

CDR3: CASSLGRESNQPQHF
DNA: TGTGCCAGCAGCTTAGGTAGGGAAAGCAATCAGCCCCAGCATTTT
J: TRBJ1-5
size: NA
V: TRBV7-2
D: NA

CDR3: CASSKVPQETQYF
DNA: TGTGCCAGCAGCAAGGTTCCCCAAGAGACCCAGTACTTC
J: TRBJ2-5
size: once
V: TRBV7-9
D: NA

CDR3: CASSLTGRTDTQYF
DNA: TGTGCCAGCAGCTTAACGGGGCGCACAGATACGCAGTATTTT
J: TRBJ2-3
size: NA
V: TRBV7-6
D: NA

CDR3: CASGRAGRGPYEQYF
DNA: TGTGCCAGCGGGAGAGCAGGGAGGGGGCCCTACGAGCAGTACTTC
J: TRBJ2-7
size: few
V: TRBV7-8
D: NA

CDR3: CASSARTTTNTEAFF
DNA: TGTGCCAGCAGCGCCCGGACAACGACGAACACTGAAGCTTTCTTT
J: TRBJ1-1
size: NA
V: TRBV7-9
D: NA

CDR3: CATALSTDTQYF
DNA: TGTGCCACAGCGCTGAGCACAGATACGCAGTATTTT
J: TRBJ2-3
size: few
V: TRBV30
D: NA

CDR3: CAWSPFSESEQYF
DNA: TGTGCCTGGAGCCCGTTTTCTGAATCGGAGCAGTACTTC
J: TRBJ2-7
size: NA
V: TRBV30
D: NA

CDR3: CASSARGSGNTIYF
DNA: TGTGCCAGCAGCGCCAGGGGCTCTGGAAACACCATATATTTT
J: TRBJ1-3
size: NA
V: TRBV9
D: NA

CDR3: CAWSPRQATEQYF
DNA: TGTGCCTGGAGTCCCCGACAGGCCACCGAGCAGTACTTC
J: TRBJ2-7
size: few
V: TRBV30
D: NA

CDR3: CASSFSQGPQYF
DNA: TGTGCCAGCAGCTTCTCTCAGGGGCCCCAGTACTTC
J: TRBJ2-7
size: NA
V: TRBV7-2
D: NA

CDR3: CASNLWGYEQYF
DNA: TGTGCCAGCAACCTTTGGGGGTACGAGCAGTACTTC
J: TRBJ2-7
size: NA
V: TRBV28
D: NA

CDR3: CSASPHYGYTF
DNA: TGCAGTGCTAGTCCGCATTATGGCTACACCTTC
J: TRBJ1-2
size: once
V: TRBV20-1
D: NA

CDR3: CASSLAGQNSYNEQFF
DNA: TGTGCCAGCAGCCTCGCTGGACAGAACTCCTACAATGAGCAGTTCTTC
J: TRBJ2-1
size: few
V: TRBV7-2
D: NA

CDR3: CASSSTGTNEKLFF
DNA: TGTGCCAGCTCGTCGACAGGAACTAATGAAAAACTGTTTTTT
J: TRBJ1-4
size: NA
V: TRBV18
D: NA

CDR3: CAWTDSPDEQYF
DNA: TGTGCCTGGACGGACAGCCCGGACGAGCAGTACTTC
J: TRBJ2-7
size: few
V: TRBV30
D: NA

CDR3: CATSSFGTGSEQYF
DNA: TGTGCCACCAGCAGCTTCGGGACAGGGTCCGAGCAGTACTTC
J: TRBJ2-7
size: NA
V: TRBV15
D: TRBD1

CDR3: CASRAASGSYEQYF
DNA: TGTGCCAGCAGGGCGGCTAGCGGGTCCTACGAGCAGTACTTC
J: TRBJ2-7
size: NA
V: TRBV2
D: TRBD2

CDR3: CASSLVVRGTGSSYEQYF
DNA: TGTGCCAGCAGCTTAGTGGTCAGGGGGACAGGGAGCTCCTACGAGCAGTACTTC
J: TRBJ2-7
size: NA
V: TRBV7-2
D: TRBD1